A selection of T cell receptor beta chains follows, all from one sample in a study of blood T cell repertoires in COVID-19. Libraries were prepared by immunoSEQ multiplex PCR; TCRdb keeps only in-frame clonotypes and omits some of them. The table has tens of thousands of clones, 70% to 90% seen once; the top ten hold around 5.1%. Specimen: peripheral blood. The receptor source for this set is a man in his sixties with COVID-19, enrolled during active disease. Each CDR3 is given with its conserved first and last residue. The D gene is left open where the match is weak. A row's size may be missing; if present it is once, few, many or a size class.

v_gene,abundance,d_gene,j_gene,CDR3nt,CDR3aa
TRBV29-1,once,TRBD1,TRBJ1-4,TGCAGCGTTGTAGGGACAGGGAATGAAAAACTGTTTTTT,CSVVGTGNEKLFF
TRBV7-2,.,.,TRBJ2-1,TGTGCCAGCAGCTTAGCCCCAGGGGCACCGAATAATGCGTTCTTC,CASSLAPGAPNNAFF
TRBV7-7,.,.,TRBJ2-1,TGTGCTAGCAGCCCCGGACAACGAGACAATGAGCAGTTCTTC,CASSPGQRDNEQFF
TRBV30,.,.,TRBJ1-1,TGTGCCTGGGCGCTCGACAGGGAAGCTTTCTTT,CAWALDREAFF
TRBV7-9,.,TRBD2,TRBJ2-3,TGTGCCAGCAGCTTAGCCGTGGCGGGAGGGACAGATACGCAGTATTTT,CASSLAVAGGTDTQYF
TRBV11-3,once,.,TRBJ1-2,TGTGCCAGCAGCCCGGACAGAGTCTATGGCTACACCTTC,CASSPDRVYGYTF
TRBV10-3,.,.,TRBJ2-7,TGTGCCATCAGCCAGGGCTACGAGCAGTACTTC,CAISQGYEQYF
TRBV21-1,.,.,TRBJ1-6,TGTGCCAGCCCCCGGGGTTCACCCCTCCACTTT,CASPRGSPLHF
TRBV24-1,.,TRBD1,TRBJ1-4,TGTGCCACCAGTTCGACAGGGGGCTCGGATGAAAAACTGTTTTTT,CATSSTGGSDEKLFF
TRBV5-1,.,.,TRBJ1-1,TGCGCCAGCAGCCACCTTCGGGGGGGCACTGAAGCTTTCTTT,CASSHLRGGTEAFF
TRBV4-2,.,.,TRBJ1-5,TGTGCCAGCAGCCAAGAGCCAGGGGCCCTTAGCAATCAGCCCCAGCATTTT,CASSQEPGALSNQPQHF
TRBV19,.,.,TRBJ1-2,TGTGCCAGTTCTCGGGGGGGCCGAGAAGTTATCTATGGCTACACCTTC,CASSRGGREVIYGYTF
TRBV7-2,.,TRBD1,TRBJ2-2,TGTGCCAGCAGCTCGCTACAGGGGGCGACCGGGGAGCTGTTTTTT,CASSSLQGATGELFF
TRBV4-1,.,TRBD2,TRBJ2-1,TGCGCCAGCAGCCAAGCCGGCGGGGGATGGGGCAATGAGCAGTTCTTC,CASSQAGGGWGNEQFF
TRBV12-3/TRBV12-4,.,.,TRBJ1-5,TGTGCCAGCAGTATGAGGGAGGGTCAGCCCCAGCATTTT,CASSMREGQPQHF
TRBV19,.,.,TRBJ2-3,TGTGCCAGTAGTTCCACAGGAACAGATACGCAGTATTTT,CASSSTGTDTQYF
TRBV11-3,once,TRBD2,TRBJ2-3,TGTGCCAGCAGCCGCGCGAGTAGCGGGAAAGCATCAGATACGCAGTATTTT,CASSRASSGKASDTQYF
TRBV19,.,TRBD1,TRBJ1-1,TGTGCCAGTAGTAGGGGACAGGCACACACTGAAGCTTTCTTT,CASSRGQAHTEAFF
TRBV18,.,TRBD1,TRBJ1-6,TGTGCCAGCTCACCCACAGGGGGTAGGTCACCCCTCCACTTT,CASSPTGGRSPLHF
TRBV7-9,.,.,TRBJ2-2,TGTGCCAGCAGCTCACCTGCGGGCGGCACCGGGGAGCTGTTTTTT,CASSSPAGGTGELFF
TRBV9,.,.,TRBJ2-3,TGTGCCAGCAGCGTGGCAGCAGATACGCAGTATTTT,CASSVAADTQYF
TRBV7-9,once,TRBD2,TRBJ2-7,TGTGCCAGCAGCTTAACTAATCTAGCGGGAGGGAACGAGCAGTACTTC,CASSLTNLAGGNEQYF
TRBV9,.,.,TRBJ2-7,TGTGCCAGCAGCGCCCTGGAGGCCGGCGAGCAGTACTTC,CASSALEAGEQYF
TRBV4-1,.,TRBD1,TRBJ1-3,TGCGCCAGCAGCCAAGGGGACAGCCTACTTGGAAACACCATATATTTT,CASSQGDSLLGNTIYF
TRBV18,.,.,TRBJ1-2,TGTGCCAGCTCACCGCAACAGGGAGTAGACTATGGCTACACCTTC,CASSPQQGVDYGYTF
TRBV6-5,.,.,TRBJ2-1,TGTGCCACCTACGGTAGCGGCTCCTACAATGAGCAGTTCTTC,CATYGSGSYNEQFF
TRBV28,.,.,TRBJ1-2,TGTGCCAGCACCCAGAACTATGGCTACACCTTC,CASTQNYGYTF
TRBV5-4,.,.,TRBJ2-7,TGTGCCAGCAGCTTTCCAAACGGCTACGAGCAGTACTTC,CASSFPNGYEQYF
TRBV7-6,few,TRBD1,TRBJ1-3,TGTGCCAGCAGGGACAGGGCTGGAAACACCATATATTTT,CASRDRAGNTIYF
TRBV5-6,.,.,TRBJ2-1,TGTGCCAGCAGCCCGGGGTACAATGAGCAGTTCTTC,CASSPGYNEQFF
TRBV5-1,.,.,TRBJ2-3,TGCGCCAGCAACTCTGGAGCGGGTGGCACAGATACGCAGTATTTT,CASNSGAGGTDTQYF
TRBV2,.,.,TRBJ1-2,TGTGCCAGCAAAAGACAGGCCTCAGATGGCTACACCTTC,CASKRQASDGYTF
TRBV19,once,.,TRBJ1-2,TGTGCCACAAAACGGACACCGGATCGCTATGGCTACACCTTC,CATKRTPDRYGYTF
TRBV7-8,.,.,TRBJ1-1,TGTGCCAGCAGCCGCATAGGACAGACGATACGGGAAAGGGCTTTCTTT,CASSRIGQTIRERAFF
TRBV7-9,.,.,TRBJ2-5,TGTGCCAGCAGCTTAGCCTCCCACCAAGAGACCCAGTACTTC,CASSLASHQETQYF
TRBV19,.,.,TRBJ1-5,TGTGCCAGTAGGGCGGGGTGGGGTGATCAGCCCCAGCATTTT,CASRAGWGDQPQHF
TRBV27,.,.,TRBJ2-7,TGTGCCAGCAGTTTAGGGGGCCGTACCGGGCAGTACTTC,CASSLGGRTGQYF
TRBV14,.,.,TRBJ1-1,TGTGCCAGCAGCCTGGGACAGAACACTGAAGCTTTCTTT,CASSLGQNTEAFF
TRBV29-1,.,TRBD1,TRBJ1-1,TGCAGCGTTACTAGGGGGCAGGGGGTGACTAACACTGAAGCTTTCTTT,CSVTRGQGVTNTEAFF
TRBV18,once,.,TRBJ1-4,TGTGCCAGCTCACCAGACAGTAATGAAAAACTGTTTTTT,CASSPDSNEKLFF
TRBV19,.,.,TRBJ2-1,TGTGCCAGTAGTCCCCAAATGGGAGGAAGCCACAATGAGCAGTTCTTC,CASSPQMGGSHNEQFF
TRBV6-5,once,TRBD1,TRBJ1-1,TGTGCCAGCAGCGATTCCGGGACAGGTGACACTGAAGCTTTCTTT,CASSDSGTGDTEAFF
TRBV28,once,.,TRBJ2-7,TGTGCCAGCACCGGGGCAGGACAGCCGAACCCCTACGAGCAGTACTTC,CASTGAGQPNPYEQYF
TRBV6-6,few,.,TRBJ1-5,TGTGCCAGCAGTTACTCGAACGGAGATCAGCCCCAGCATTTT,CASSYSNGDQPQHF
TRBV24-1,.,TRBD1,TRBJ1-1,TGTGCCAGTGAAGACTACGGAACAGGGGTAGCTTTCTTT,CASEDYGTGVAFF
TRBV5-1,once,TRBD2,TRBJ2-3,TGCGCCAGCAGCCATCCAGCGGGAGGATACACAGATACGCAGTATTTT,CASSHPAGGYTDTQYF
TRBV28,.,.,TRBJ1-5,TGTGCCAGCAGTACCCTACCCCTTAATCAGCCCCAGCATTTT,CASSTLPLNQPQHF
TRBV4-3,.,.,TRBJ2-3,TGCGCCAGCAGCCAAGCAGGAACTAGCACAGATACGCAGTATTTT,CASSQAGTSTDTQYF
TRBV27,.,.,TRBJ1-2,TGTGCCAGCAGTTTAGTCCAGGGAGGGAATGGCTACACCTTC,CASSLVQGGNGYTF
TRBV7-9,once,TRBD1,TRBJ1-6,TGTGCCAGCAGCTTAGGAGACAGGGGTGCAACCACCCTCCACTTT,CASSLGDRGATTLHF
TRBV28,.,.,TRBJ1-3,TGTGCCAGCAGTAACGGGGTTTGGGGAAACACCATATATTTT,CASSNGVWGNTIYF
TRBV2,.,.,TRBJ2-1,TGTGCCAGCCGGGCGCGACAAGTTGCGGGCTCCTACAATGAGCAGTTCTTC,CASRARQVAGSYNEQFF
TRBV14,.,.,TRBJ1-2,TGTGCCAGCAGCCAACGGGAAATGTTCGGGTCGTACTATGGCTACACCTTC,CASSQREMFGSYYGYTF
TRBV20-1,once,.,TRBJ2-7,TGCAGTGCTAGTCAAAGTCAGAAAAGCTCCTACGAGCAGTACTTC,CSASQSQKSSYEQYF
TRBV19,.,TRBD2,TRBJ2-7,TGTGCCAGTAGTCTAACGACTAGCGGGAGTTACGAGCAGTACTTC,CASSLTTSGSYEQYF